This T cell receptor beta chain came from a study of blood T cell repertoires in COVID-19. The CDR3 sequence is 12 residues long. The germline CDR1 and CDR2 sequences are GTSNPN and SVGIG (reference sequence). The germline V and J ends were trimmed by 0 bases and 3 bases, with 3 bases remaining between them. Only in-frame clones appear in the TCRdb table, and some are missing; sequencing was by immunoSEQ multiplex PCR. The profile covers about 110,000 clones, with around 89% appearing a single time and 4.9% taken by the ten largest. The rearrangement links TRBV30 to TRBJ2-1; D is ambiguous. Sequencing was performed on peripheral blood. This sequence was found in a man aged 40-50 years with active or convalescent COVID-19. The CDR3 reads CAWSVNYNEQFF. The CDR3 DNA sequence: TGTGCCTGGAGTGTTAACTACAATGAGCAGTTCTTC.